The text below deals with one TCR beta chain. Its cognate antigen is unknown. The data derive from a study of beta chain features in type 1 diabetes. Germline CDR1 reads MNHEY; CDR2 reads SMNVEV (reference sequence). The CDR3 spans 13 residues. Trimming at V came to 6 bases and at J to 8 bases, leaving 8 bases not matched to a gene. Study-wide results and caveats: Type 1 diabetes patients had fewer VDJ junction insertions and more deletions. Moderately but significantly shorter TCRB CDR3s were found in Type 1 diabetes patients in all four CD4+ subsets.

Sequencing targeted expressed TCRB transcripts, as all isolated RNA had been reverse transcribed. The table came from immunoSEQ multiplex PCR; TCRdb's copy has only in-frame clones and leaves some out. The sample yields about 240,000 clones, around 13% seen once. The receptor was isolated from a man in his thirties or forties with type 1 diabetes. The sequenced material came from naive CD4+ T cells from blood. The chain is built from TRBV27 and TRBJ1-2, with 8 bases that match TRBD1. CDR3 region: CASSSTGGGGYTF. In DNA, the CDR3 is TGTGCCAGCAGCTCCACAGGGGGAGGCGGCTACACCTTC.